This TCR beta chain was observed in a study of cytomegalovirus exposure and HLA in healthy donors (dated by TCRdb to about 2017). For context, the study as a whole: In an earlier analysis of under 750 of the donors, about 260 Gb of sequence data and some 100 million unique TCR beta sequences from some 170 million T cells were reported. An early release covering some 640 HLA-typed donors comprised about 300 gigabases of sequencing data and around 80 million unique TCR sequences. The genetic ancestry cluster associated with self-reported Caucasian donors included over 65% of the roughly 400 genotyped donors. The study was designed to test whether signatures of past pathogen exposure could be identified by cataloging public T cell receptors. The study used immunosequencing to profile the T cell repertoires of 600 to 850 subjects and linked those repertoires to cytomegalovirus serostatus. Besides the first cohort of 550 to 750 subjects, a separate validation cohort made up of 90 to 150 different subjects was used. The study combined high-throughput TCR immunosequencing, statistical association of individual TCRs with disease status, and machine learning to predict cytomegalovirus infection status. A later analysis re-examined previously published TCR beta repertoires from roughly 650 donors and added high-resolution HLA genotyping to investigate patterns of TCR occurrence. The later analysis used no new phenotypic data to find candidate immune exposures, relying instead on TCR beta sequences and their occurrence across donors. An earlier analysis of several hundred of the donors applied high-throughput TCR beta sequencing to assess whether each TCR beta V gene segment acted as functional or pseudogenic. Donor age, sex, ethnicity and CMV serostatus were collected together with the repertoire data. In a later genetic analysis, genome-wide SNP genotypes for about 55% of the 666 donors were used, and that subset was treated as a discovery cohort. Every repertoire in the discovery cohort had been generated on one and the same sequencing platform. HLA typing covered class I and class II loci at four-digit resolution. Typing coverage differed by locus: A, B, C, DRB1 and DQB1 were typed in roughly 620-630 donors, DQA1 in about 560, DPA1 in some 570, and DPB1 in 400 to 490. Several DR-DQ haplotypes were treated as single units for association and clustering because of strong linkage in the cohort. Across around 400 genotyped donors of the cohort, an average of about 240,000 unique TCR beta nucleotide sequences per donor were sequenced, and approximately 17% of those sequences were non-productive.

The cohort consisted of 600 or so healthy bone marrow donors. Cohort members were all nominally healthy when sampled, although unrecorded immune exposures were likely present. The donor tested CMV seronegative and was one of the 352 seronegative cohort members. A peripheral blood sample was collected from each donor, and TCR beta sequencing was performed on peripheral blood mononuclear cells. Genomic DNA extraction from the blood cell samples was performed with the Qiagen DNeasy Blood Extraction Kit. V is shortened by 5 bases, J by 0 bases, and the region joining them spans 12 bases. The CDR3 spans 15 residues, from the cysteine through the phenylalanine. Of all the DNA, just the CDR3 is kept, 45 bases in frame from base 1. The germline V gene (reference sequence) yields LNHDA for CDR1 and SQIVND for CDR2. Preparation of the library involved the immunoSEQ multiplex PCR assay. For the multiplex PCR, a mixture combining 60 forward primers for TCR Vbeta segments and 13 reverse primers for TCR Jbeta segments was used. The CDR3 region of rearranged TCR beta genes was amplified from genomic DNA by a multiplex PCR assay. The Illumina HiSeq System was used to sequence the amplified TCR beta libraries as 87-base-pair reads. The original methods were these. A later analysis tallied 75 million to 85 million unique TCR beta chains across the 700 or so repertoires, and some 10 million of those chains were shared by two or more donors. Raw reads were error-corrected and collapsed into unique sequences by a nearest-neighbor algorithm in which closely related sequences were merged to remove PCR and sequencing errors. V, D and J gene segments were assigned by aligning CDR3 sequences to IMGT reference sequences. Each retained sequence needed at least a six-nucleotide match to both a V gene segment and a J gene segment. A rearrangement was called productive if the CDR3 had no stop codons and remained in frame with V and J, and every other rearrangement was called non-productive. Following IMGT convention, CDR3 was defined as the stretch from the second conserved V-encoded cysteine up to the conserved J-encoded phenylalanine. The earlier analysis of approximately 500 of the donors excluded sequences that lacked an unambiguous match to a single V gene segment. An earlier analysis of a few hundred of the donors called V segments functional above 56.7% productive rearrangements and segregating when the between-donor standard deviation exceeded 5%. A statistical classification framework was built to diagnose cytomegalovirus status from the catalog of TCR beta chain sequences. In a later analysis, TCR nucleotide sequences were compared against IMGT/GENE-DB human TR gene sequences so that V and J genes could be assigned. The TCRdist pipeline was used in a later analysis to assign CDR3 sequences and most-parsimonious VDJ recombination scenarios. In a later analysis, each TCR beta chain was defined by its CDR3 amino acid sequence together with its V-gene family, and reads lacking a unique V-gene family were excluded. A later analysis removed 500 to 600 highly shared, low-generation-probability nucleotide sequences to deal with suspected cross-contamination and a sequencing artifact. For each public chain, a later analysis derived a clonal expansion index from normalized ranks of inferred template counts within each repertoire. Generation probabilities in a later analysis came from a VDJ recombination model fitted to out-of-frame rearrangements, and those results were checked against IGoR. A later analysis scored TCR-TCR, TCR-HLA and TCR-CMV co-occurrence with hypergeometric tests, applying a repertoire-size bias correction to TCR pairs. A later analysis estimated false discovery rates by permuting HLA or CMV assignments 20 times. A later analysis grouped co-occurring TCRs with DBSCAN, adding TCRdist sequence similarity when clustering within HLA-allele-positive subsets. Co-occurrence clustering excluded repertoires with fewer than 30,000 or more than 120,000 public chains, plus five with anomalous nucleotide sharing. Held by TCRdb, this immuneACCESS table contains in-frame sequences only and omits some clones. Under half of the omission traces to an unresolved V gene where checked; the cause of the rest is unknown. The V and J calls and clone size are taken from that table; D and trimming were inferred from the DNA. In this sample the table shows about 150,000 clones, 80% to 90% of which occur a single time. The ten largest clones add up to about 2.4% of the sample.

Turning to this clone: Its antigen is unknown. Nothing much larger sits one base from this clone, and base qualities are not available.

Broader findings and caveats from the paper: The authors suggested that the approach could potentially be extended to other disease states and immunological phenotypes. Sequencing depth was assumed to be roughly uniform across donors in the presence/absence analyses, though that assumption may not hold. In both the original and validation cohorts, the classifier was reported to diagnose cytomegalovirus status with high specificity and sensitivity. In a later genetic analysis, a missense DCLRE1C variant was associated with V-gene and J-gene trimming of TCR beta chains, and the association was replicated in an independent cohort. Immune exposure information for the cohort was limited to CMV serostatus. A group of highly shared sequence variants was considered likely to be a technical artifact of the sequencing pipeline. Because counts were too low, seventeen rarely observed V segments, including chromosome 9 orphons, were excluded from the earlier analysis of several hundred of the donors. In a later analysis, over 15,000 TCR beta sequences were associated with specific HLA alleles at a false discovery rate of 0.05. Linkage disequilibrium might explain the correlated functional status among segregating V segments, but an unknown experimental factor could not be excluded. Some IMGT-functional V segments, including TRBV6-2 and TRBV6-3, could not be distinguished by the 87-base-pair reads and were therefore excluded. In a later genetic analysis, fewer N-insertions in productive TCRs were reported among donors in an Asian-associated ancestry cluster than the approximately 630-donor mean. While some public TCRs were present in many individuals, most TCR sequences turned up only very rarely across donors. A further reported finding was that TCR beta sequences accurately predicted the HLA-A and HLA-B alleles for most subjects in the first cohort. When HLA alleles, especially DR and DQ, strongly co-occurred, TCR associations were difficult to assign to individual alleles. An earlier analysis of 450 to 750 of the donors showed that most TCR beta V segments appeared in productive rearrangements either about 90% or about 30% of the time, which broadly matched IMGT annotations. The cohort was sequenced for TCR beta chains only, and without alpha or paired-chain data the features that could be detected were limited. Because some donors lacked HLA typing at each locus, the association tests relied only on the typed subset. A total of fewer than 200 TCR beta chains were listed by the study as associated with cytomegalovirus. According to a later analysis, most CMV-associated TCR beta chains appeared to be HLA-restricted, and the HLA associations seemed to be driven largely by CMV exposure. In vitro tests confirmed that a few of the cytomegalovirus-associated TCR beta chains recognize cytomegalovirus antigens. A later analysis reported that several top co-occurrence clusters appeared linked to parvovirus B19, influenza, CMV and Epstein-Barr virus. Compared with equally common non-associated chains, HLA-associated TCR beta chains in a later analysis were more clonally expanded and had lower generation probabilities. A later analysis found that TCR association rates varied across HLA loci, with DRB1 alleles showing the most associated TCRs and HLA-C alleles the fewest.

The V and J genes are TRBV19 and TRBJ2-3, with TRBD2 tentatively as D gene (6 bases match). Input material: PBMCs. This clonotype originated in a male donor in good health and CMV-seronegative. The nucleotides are TGTGCCAGTAGTGAATCGGGGGTAAGCACAGATACGCAGTATTTT. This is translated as CASSESGVSTDTQYF.